These 19 T cell receptor beta chains came from one sample sequenced in a study of cytomegalovirus exposure and HLA in healthy donors. Primers: 60 Vbeta forward and 13 Jbeta reverse. Some clones are missing from TCRdb's copy, which holds only in-frame ones; the method was immunoSEQ multiplex PCR. The data show 85,000 to 120,000 clones, under 80% seen once. Specimen: PBMCs. These receptors all come from a woman aged 45-60 years in good health and CMV-seropositive.

This clone has just one count. The J gene is TRBJ1-1, the V gene TRBV28, with D perhaps TRBD1 (6 bases). V was trimmed by 8 bases and J by 2 bases, leaving 15 bases between them. The CDR3 contains 14 residues. Germline assignment: CDR1 MDHEN and CDR2 SYDVKM. The CDR3 bases are TGTGCCAGCTCTAGGGGGACAACAAACACTGAAGCTTTCTTT. Its translation is CASSRGTTNTEAFF. Looking up the rest from reference TRBV28 and TRBJ1-1 gives the full variable domain: DVKVTQSSRYLVKRTGEKVFLECVQDMDHENMFWYRQDPGLGLRLIYFSYDVKMKEKGDIPEGYSVSREKKERFSLILESASTNQTSMYLCASSRGTTNTEAFFGQGTRLTVV.

The sample holds a few counts of this clone. The chain links TRBV2 to TRBJ1-1; D is unresolved. The CDR3 is 14 amino acids. With 8 bases removed from V and 5 bases from J, the gap between germline ends came to 18 bases. Germline assignment: CDR1 SNHLY and CDR2 FYNNEI. The CDR3 DNA sequence: TGTGCCAGCTCCCTGAACCTCCCGGGGACTGAAGCTTTCTTT. Translating gives CASSLNLPGTEAFF.

The chain uses TRBV14 and TRBJ1-1; D is undetermined. CDR3 length equals 14 residues. V was clipped by 1 base and J by 3 bases, with 9 bases between them. CDR1 SGHDN and CDR2 FVKESK come from the germline V gene. The CDR3 protein is CASSQGRGYTEAFF. The CDR3 DNA reads as TGTGCCAGCAGCCAAGGGAGAGGGTACACTGAAGCTTTCTTT.

The sample holds one count of this clone. V usage is TRBV2 and J usage is TRBJ2-1, with unresolved D. This CDR3 contains 14 residues. Germline CDR1 is SNHLY and CDR2 is FYNNEI. V dropped 7 bases and J dropped 7 bases, with 17 bases sitting between them. The CDR3 is CASMWAGPGNEQFF. The CDR3, as DNA: TGTGCCAGCATGTGGGCTGGCCCTGGGAATGAGCAGTTCTTC.

The chain links TRBV7-2 to TRBJ2-7; D is ambiguous. V lost 5 bases and J lost 2, with 10 bases in between. Germline CDR1 and CDR2: SGHTA and FQGNSA. CDR3 length: 13 residues. The CDR3 DNA sequence: TGTGCCAGCAGCCCCCAGGCAACCTACGAGCAGTACTTC. Amino acids: CASSPQATYEQYF.

This chain joins TRBV7-2 and TRBJ1-5; 9 nucleotides line up with TRBD1. Germline V gene sequence: CDR1 SGHTA, CDR2 FQGNSA. V shed 5 bases, J shed 0 bases, and the junction held 8 bases outside the gene matches. The CDR3 totals 17 residues. Here the CDR3 DNA reads TGTGCCAGCAGCCCCCGCTGGACAGGGGATAGCAATCAGCCCCAGCATTTT. Protein: CASSPRWTGDSNQPQHF.

This clone was picked up one time. The chain couples TRBV18 to TRBJ1-1, with D unresolved. Germline loops: CDR1 KGHSH, CDR2 LQKENI. V lost 5 bases, J lost 1 base, and 17 bases lay in between. The CDR3 covers 16 residues. CDR3 amino acids: CASSSIQNLQNTEAFF. The CDR3 nucleotides are TGTGCCAGCTCATCGATCCAGAACCTCCAGAACACTGAAGCTTTCTTT.

The chain links TRBV6-5 to TRBJ2-5, with a weak D call TRBD1 (6 bases). The germline CDR1 and CDR2 sequences are MNHEY and SVGAGI. This CDR3 is built from 14 residues. V shed 7 bases and J shed 3 bases, with 15 bases lying between them. The CDR3 sequence is CASKEDSTEETQYF. The CDR3 region has the DNA TGTGCCAGCAAAGAGGACAGTACTGAAGAGACCCAGTACTTC.

The chain couples TRBV6-6 to TRBJ2-1, with 7 bases matching TRBD1. CDR1 and CDR2 (germline): MNHNY, SVGAGI (reference sequence). The CDR3 has 14 residues. Unmatched junction bases numbered 5, after V lost 5 bases and J lost 4 bases. In DNA, the CDR3 is TGTGCCAGCAGTAACCACAGGGGTTACAATGAGCAGTTCTTC. Translating gives CASSNHRGYNEQFF.

The chain links TRBV11-2 to TRBJ2-1; 9 nucleotides agree with TRBD2. CDR3 length: 16 residues. The V gene's germline CDR1 is SGHAT and CDR2 FQNNGV. V was clipped by 3 bases and J by 2 bases; unmatched bases: 5. Here the CDR3 reads CASSFRGGVTYNEQFF. The CDR3 nucleotides read TGTGCCAGCAGCTTCCGCGGGGGGGTTACCTACAATGAGCAGTTCTTC.

The chain has TRBV6-1 and TRBJ1-2, with 7 bases matching TRBD1. Germline trimming cut 6 bases from V and 0 bases from J; bases unmatched to any gene: 7. From germline, CDR1 is MNHNS and CDR2 SASEGT. The CDR3 covers 15 residues. In DNA form, the CDR3 reads TGTGCCAGCAGCCCGAGGACAGGAGCTAACTATGGCTACACCTTC. Translation: CASSPRTGANYGYTF.

The chain uses TRBV5-1 and TRBJ1-3; tentative D call: TRBD1 (5 bases). The CDR3 has 16 amino acids. V was cut by 0 bases and J by 0 bases, with 10 bases left in between. Germline V gene sequence: CDR1 SGHRS, CDR2 YFSETQ. CDR3 residues: CASSLGQDTSGNTIYF. Here the CDR3 DNA reads TGCGCCAGCAGCTTGGGGCAGGACACCTCTGGAAACACCATATATTTT.

The chain combines TRBV15 with TRBJ1-5, with D uncertain. This CDR3 has 14 amino acids. Germline V gene lookup returns CDR1 LNHNV and CDR2 YYDKDF (reference sequence). The germline V and J ends were trimmed by 0 bases and 5 bases, with 8 bases remaining between them. As DNA, the CDR3 is TGTGCCACCAGCAGAGATCGGGGATATCAGCCCCAGCATTTT. Translated, it gives CATSRDRGYQPQHF.

This clone was counted a single time. The chain uses TRBV15 and TRBJ2-5, with D unresolved. This CDR3 is 15 amino acids long. Trimming removed 0 bases at V and 0 bases at J, with 8 bases between. Germline values: CDR1 LNHNV, CDR2 YYDKDF (reference sequence). The CDR3 DNA reads TGTGCCACCAGCAGAGATCGGCAGGACCAAGAGACCCAGTACTTC. Translating it yields CATSRDRQDQETQYF.

This chain joins TRBV4-1 and TRBJ1-4; weak D call: TRBD1 (5 bases). The V end was cut by 5 bases, the J end by 1 base, with 14 bases between. The germline CDR1 and CDR2 sequences are MGHRA and YSYEKL. This CDR3 is 16 amino acids long. The CDR3 DNA sequence: TGCGCCAGCAGCTCCACGGGGGGGGGAACTAATGAAAAACTGTTTTTT. As protein: CASSSTGGGTNEKLFF.

The chain links TRBV9 to TRBJ2-1; D gene ambiguous. V was pared by 1 base and J by 4 bases, with 6 bases between. The germline CDR1 and CDR2 sequences are SGDLS and YYNGEE. The CDR3 spans 13 residues. The DNA of the CDR3 is TGTGCCAGCAGCGTAACCGGTTACAATGAGCAGTTCTTC. Amino acid sequence: CASSVTGYNEQFF. The variable domain in full, completed from reference TRBV9 and TRBJ2-1, reads DSGVTQTPKHLITATGQRVTLRCSPRSGDLSVYWYQQSLDQGLQFLIQYYNGEERAKGNILERFSAQQFPDLHSELNLSSLELGDSALYFCASSVTGYNEQFFGPGTRLTVL.

The V and J genes are TRBV29-1 and TRBJ2-3; D is perhaps TRBD1 (6 bases). CDR3 length: 13 residues. CDR1 is SQVTM, CDR2 ANQGSEA, per germline. V was pared by 1 base and J by 6 bases, with 11 bases between. CDR3: CSVEAGVPDTQYF. DNA of the CDR3: TGCAGCGTTGAAGCAGGGGTGCCGGATACGCAGTATTTT.

This clone was seen a single time. The chain combines TRBV5-1 with TRBJ1-1; maybe TRBD1 (6 bases). Trimming shortened V by 0 bases and J by 9 bases, and 12 bases separated the two germline ends. The germline CDR1 and CDR2 sequences are SGHRS and YFSETQ. This CDR3 region has 13 residues. CDR3 region: CASSLVPGAQAFF. The CDR3 DNA reads TGCGCCAGCAGCTTGGTCCCAGGGGCTCAAGCTTTCTTT.

This clone was seen only a few times. Other nucleotide sequences in the sample specify the same CDR3. The gene calls are TRBV4-1 and TRBJ1-1; D perhaps matches TRBD1 (5 bases). The CDR3 is 15 residues long. Germline CDR1 is MGHRA and CDR2 is YSYEKL. V shed 4 bases and J shed 1 base, with 13 bases lying between them. The CDR3: CASSLSGGGNTEAFF. The CDR3 coding sequence is TGCGCCAGCAGCCTCTCCGGCGGGGGGAACACTGAAGCTTTCTTT.